Reported below is one TCR beta chain. Antigen specificity is unknown. The junction departs from the called germline gene at one end, perhaps through a read error. The CDR3 is 13 amino acids. The sample belongs to a study of T-cell memory formation after mild COVID-19. Study-wide results and limits: While clones contracting from day 15 to 85 were balanced between CD4 and CD8, later expanders leaned CD4+. Among CD4+ contracting clones, most were CM and EM, and CD8+ ones EMRA.

The TCR alpha and TCR beta cDNA libraries, bearing sample barcodes and UMIs, were generated by 5'RACE using constant-segment primers. In TCRdb, the 5' RACE reads were re-called with MiXCR into one record per CDR3 protein. The sample has 300,000 to 350,000 distinct CDR3 sequences; approximately 13% are singletons. Specimen: PBMCs or a T cell subset sorted from them (not recorded which). This chain joins TRBV7-1 and TRBJ2-1, with 7 bases that match TRBD2. TRBV7-1 is given ORF status, its function remaining uncertain. This TCR came from a man aged 18 to 30 who had mild COVID-19 (a few samples of this study predate the infection). Cell type and time point are not known. The CDR3 coding sequence is TGCGCCAGCAGCTCGCGGGGGAGGAATGAGCAGTTCTTC. This encodes CASSSRGRNEQFF.